This T cell receptor (beta chain) originates from a study of T cells in Graves' hyperthyroidism and ophthalmopathy. Whole-study context: Peripheral blood draws took place at initial diagnosis, ahead of any treatment.

Notes on the study in general: Stable hyperthyroidism was separated from ophthalmopathy by a model based on 13 V-J features. Progression to ophthalmopathy was predicted a median of 6.5 months early.

As concerns this clonotype: Its antigen is not known. This may arise from a read error, as a much more abundant clone is one base away. No DNA is shown, since the ends of the CDR3 on it are uncertain; the CDR3 is the one TCRdb lists.

Researchers took RNA transcripts and amplified the TCR beta CDR3 regions from them. An initial round of RT-PCR targeting the TCR CDR3 relied on the HTBI primer set. TCRdb redid the calling of the multiplex PCR reads with MiXCR, one entry per CDR3 protein. The sample has about 640,000 distinct CDR3 sequences, about 14% seen once. Germline V gene data show CDR1 as MNHEY and CDR2 as SVGAGI. Ends included, the CDR3 has 14 residues. Uncontrolled infections, other autoimmune diseases, pregnancy or lactation led to exclusion of patients. Sequencing was done on a sample of blood. This clonotype was obtained from a woman aged 45-60 years with Graves' ophthalmopathy. The chain combines TRBV6-5 with TRBJ2-1. The CDR3 spells CASSYVAVGNEQLF.